This T cell receptor (beta chain) was observed in a study of T cells after yellow fever vaccination (dated by TCRdb to about 2019). About the full investigation: The SMART-Seq v4 Ultra Low Input RNA kit was used to prepare libraries from fractions with low cell numbers. Blood was collected at multiple timepoints before and after primary and secondary immunization, and bulk PBMC replicates and cell subsets were isolated. The cohort comprised two healthy male donors, one aged 18 to 30 and one aged 30 to 40 years. To follow T-cell clones before and after both primary and booster YFV17D yellow fever vaccination, bulk TCR alpha and beta repertoires underwent longitudinal sequencing. Here is what the overall study found, with its caveats: FACS-sorted repertoires could contain abundant contaminating clonotypes from the bulk population, so computational filtering was required. Because only a couple of donors were included in the study, the extent to which the findings can be generalized is limited. Most clones expanded after primary vaccination (96% of CD4 and 88% of CD8) were re-detected after the booster, suggesting that broad memory maintenance occurred. A small share of clonotypes occurred in both CD4 and CD8 compartments, likely arising from convergent recombination. The secondary T-cell response was weaker than the primary response but faster, peaking on day 5 instead of day 15.

The label giving this sample's treatment or condition can be read as: live attenuated yellow fever vaccine strain. At every blood-draw timepoint, two biological replicates of bulk PBMCs were collected. PBMCs were isolated from peripheral blood using a standard Ficoll-Paque protocol. TriZol was used to extract RNA from bulk PBMCs, from CD4 and CD8 fractions, and from dextramer-positive and dextramer-negative fractions. Synthesis of TCR cDNA relied on 5'RACE template switching, a step that introduced a universal primer site along with unique molecular identifiers. Priming for cDNA synthesis came from both the TCR alpha and TCR beta constant segments. Two PCR steps were used to amplify libraries, with sample barcodes and sequencing adapters being added in the second step. Sequencing of libraries was done on Illumina HiSeq 2500 (2x100 bp) or NovaSeq (2x150 bp). As for the authors' bioinformatics: MIGEC handled demultiplexing of reads and collapsing into UMI consensus sequences, while MiXCR performed V(D)J alignment. Using edgeR on replicate PBMC samples, clonotypes were called vaccine-responding if FDR was below 0.01 and the log2 fold change was above 5 up to day 15. CD4 or CD8 identity was assigned to each bulk clonotype according to whether the clonotype was present at higher abundance in the sequenced CD4 repertoire or the sequenced CD8 repertoire. Clones were called with MiXCR by TCRdb after fastp trimmed the public reads at Q25, and only in-frame beta chains were retained. Rows matching on CDR3 protein sequence are summarized as one entry with the most common DNA and genes. The V and J calls reflect TCRdb's pipeline rather than the authors' work. This sample comprises 450,000 to 600,000 distinct CDR3 sequences, about 13% of them detected only once. About 14% of the sample is in the top ten clones.

Only a few counts were recorded for this clonotype. Its target antigen remains unknown. The input lacks base qualities; no much larger clone sits a single base away. CDR1 and CDR2 are drawn from the germline V gene: MNHEY, SVGEGT. V has 2 bases trimmed and J has 4 bases trimmed; junction bases matching no gene number 6. Spanning cysteine to phenylalanine, the CDR3 consists of 17 amino acids. Only CDR3 DNA remains: 51 bases, in frame from the first base. This specimen was PBMCs, taken on the day of the yellow fever booster vaccination. This chain is built from TRBV6-2 or TRBV6-3 and TRBJ2-7; 15 bases in the junction line up with TRBD2. The source is a man aged 30 to 39 who received the YFV17D yellow fever vaccine. The CDR3 sequence is CASSYAPGTSGRYEQYF. In nucleotides, the sequence is TGTGCCAGCAGTTACGCCCCCGGGACTAGCGGGAGGTACGAGCAGTACTTC.